These 16 T cell receptor beta chains were sequenced from one sample in a study of blood T cells in healthy people across ages. The authors ran a second PCR of about 7 to 12 cycles using a sample-barcoded 5' primer and a J-beta primer mix. One entry per CDR3 protein results from TCRdb running MiXCR on the 5' RACE reads. This sample has 1,100,000 or so distinct CDR3 sequences; 40% to 45% occur once, and the top ten carry under 20%. The sequencing sample was made of blood. These receptors were collected from a woman aged 55-70 years in good health.

This clonotype was counted between two and nine times. V usage is TRBV27 and J usage is TRBJ2-1, with unresolved D. In germline, CDR1 is MNHEY, CDR2 SMNVEV (reference sequence). The CDR3 is 14 amino acids. V lost 5 bases and J 7 bases, leaving 15 bases between the germline ends. Here the CDR3 reads CASSSGISTNEQFF. CDR3 coding DNA: TGTGCCAGCAGTAGTGGGATTTCGACTAATGAGCAGTTCTTC.

This chain connects TRBV6-6 to TRBJ2-7; TRBD2 is a possible D gene (6 bases). Germline CDR1 reads MNHNY; CDR2 reads SVGAGI (reference sequence). The CDR3 totals 14 residues. The V and J ends lost 8 bases and 2 bases respectively, with 16 bases between them. The CDR3 loop is CASGSRRETYEQYF. DNA for the CDR3: TGTGCCAGCGGTTCACGTCGGGAGACCTACGAGCAGTACTTC.

The chain is built from TRBV12-3 or TRBV12-4 and TRBJ1-1, with unresolved D. Trimming pared 5 bases from V and 2 bases from J, leaving 12 bases between. This CDR3 region has 14 residues. The CDR3 DNA reads TGTGCCAGCAGTCAAAAGCGGATAAACACTGAAGCTTTCTTT. This codes for CASSQKRINTEAFF.

This rearrangement joins TRBV15 to TRBJ2-4; 11 nucleotides agree with TRBD1. V gave up 3 bases and J gave up 7 bases; unmatched junction bases: 8. The CDR3 sequence is 16 residues long. The germline CDR1 and CDR2 sequences are LNHNV and YYDKDF (reference sequence). CDR3 protein: CATSRGQGGEFNIQYF. The CDR3 DNA reads TGTGCCACCAGCAGGGGACAGGGGGGCGAGTTTAACATTCAGTACTTC.

The genes are TRBV27 and TRBJ2-7; no reliable D call. CDR3 length: 14 amino acids. V lost 5 bases, J lost 0 bases, and 11 bases lay in between. CDR1 and CDR2 from the germline V gene are MNHEY and SMNVEV (reference sequence). The CDR3 DNA follows: TGTGCCAGCAGTATCCGACGGAGCTCCTACGAGCAGTACTTC. It yields the protein CASSIRRSSYEQYF.

The V call is TRBV7-9, the J call TRBJ2-3; D remains ambiguous. The CDR3 spans 12 residues. V shed 5 bases and J shed 5 bases, with 8 bases lying between them. In germline, CDR1 is SEHNR, CDR2 FQNEAQ (reference sequence). CDR3 bases: TGTGCCAGCAGCGACTGGCGAGATACGCAGTATTTT. It translates to CASSDWRDTQYF.

The table lists this clonotype with a few counts. The chain recombines TRBV10-3 with TRBJ2-1, with D uncertain. The germline V gene has CDR1 ENHRY and CDR2 SYGVKD. This CDR3 has 14 residues. V was trimmed by 6 bases and J by 0 bases, leaving 9 bases between them. CDR3 sequence: CAISGRSSYNEQFF. Written as DNA, the CDR3 is TGTGCCATCAGCGGTCGGAGCTCCTACAATGAGCAGTTCTTC.

This clonotype was picked up a small number of times. The CDR3 sequence is CATSDLWEETQYF. The CDR3 DNA follows: TGTGCCACCAGTGATTTGTGGGAAGAGACCCAGTACTTC. The rearrangement joins TRBV24-1 to TRBJ2-5, with D unresolved. The CDR3 covers 13 residues. Looked up from germline, CDR1 is KGHDR and CDR2 is SFDVKD. Trimming pared 0 bases from V and 3 bases from J, leaving 4 bases between.

This chain links TRBV13 with TRBJ1-4, with TRBD1 identical over 10 bases. There are 16 residues in the CDR3. The trim removed 5 bases at V and 5 bases at J, leaving 8 bases unmatched. Per the germline V gene, CDR1 is PRHDT and CDR2 is FYEKMQ (reference sequence). The CDR3 DNA is TGTGCCAGCAGCATCTCGATGGGACAGGGGAATGAAAAACTGTTTTTT. Translation gives CASSISMGQGNEKLFF.

This clonotype was found once. The chain is built from TRBV29-1 and TRBJ2-4, with a tentative D call TRBD1 (6 bases). Per germline, CDR1 SQVTM and CDR2 ANQGSEA. The CDR3 runs to 14 residues. V lost 6 bases, J lost 15 bases, and 27 bases lay in between. CDR3 coding DNA: TGCAGCGTGGAACCGGGACAAGGAGTGTCGGAGCGGTACTTC. Protein sequence: CSVEPGQGVSERYF.

V gene TRBV10-3 combines with J gene TRBJ2-3; possibly TRBD2 for D (6 bases). The CDR3 is 14 residues long. The germline gives CDR1 ENHRY, CDR2 SYGVKD. Trimming left V 9 bases short and J 2 bases short, with 15 bases between. CDR3 bases: TGTGCCATTCTTAGCGGACCAGCCACAGATACGCAGTATTTT. This codes for CAILSGPATDTQYF.

V and J are TRBV20-1 and TRBJ1-1; D gene uncertain. Germline-derived CDR1 and CDR2 are DFQATT and SNEGSKA (reference sequence). This CDR3 has 14 residues. V was cut by 6 bases and J by 3 bases, with 17 bases left in between. The CDR3 DNA follows: TGCAGTGCGGCCTACATGACCGGTGACACTGAAGCTTTCTTT. Residues: CSAAYMTGDTEAFF.

The chain has TRBV25-1 and TRBJ2-1; 7 nucleotides align to TRBD1. The V segment lost 3 bases and the J segment 9 bases; nucleotides outside the gene matches: 11. The CDR3 spans 15 residues. Germline CDR1 and CDR2: MGHDK and SYGVNS. The CDR3 reads CASSDPGTVSGEQFF. CDR3 DNA sequence: TGTGCCAGCAGTGATCCCGGGACAGTCAGCGGTGAGCAGTTCTTC.

This clonotype turned up a few times. V usage is TRBV20-1 and J usage is TRBJ2-5; TRBD2 matches 7 bases. Germline V gene data show CDR1 as DFQATT and CDR2 as SNEGSKA (reference sequence). This CDR3 region has 13 residues. Unmatched junction bases numbered 1, after V lost 2 bases and J lost 1 base. The CDR3 region is CSARPGGQETQYF. Here the CDR3 DNA reads TGCAGTGCTAGACCGGGGGGCCAAGAGACCCAGTACTTC.

This clonotype was seen a single time. This chain connects TRBV11-3 to TRBJ2-5; 10 nucleotides match TRBD2. Germline lookup yields CDR1 SGHNT and CDR2 YENEEA. The CDR3 loop spans 16 amino acids. With V trimmed by 5 bases and J by 7 bases, 13 bases remained unmatched. The DNA of the CDR3 is TGTGCCAGCAGCAAACGGACTAGCGGACGCTTGGGGACCCAGTACTTC. Protein: CASSKRTSGRLGTQYF.

The chain recombines TRBV7-8 with TRBJ1-2, with TRBD1 identical over 7 bases. CDR1 and CDR2 (germline): SGHVS, FQNEAQ. This CDR3 spans 16 amino acids. V lost 1 base, J lost 5 bases, and 10 bases stayed unmatched. The DNA for the CDR3 is TGTGCCAGCAGCTTAGATCGCGGCAGGGGGGCTTATGGCTACACCTTC. It codes for CASSLDRGRGAYGYTF.